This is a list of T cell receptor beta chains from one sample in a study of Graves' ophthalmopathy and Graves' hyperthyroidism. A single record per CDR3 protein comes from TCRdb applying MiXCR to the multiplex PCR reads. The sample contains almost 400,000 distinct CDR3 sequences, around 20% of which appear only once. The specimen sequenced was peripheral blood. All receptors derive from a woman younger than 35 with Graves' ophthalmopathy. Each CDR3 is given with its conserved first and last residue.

CATRRGVEQPQHF,TRBV6-5,TRBJ1-5
CASSDPGRGPSTEAFF,TRBV6-1,TRBJ1-1
CASSALSGNTEAFF,TRBV6-1,TRBJ1-1
CASTLRPQGSHGYTF,TRBV12-3/TRBV12-4,TRBJ1-2
CASSYEDRASYEQYF,TRBV6-2/TRBV6-3,TRBJ2-7
CATSRDMVGQGRETQYF,TRBV15,TRBJ2-5
CAWSVNVRGQEQYF,TRBV30,TRBJ2-7
CASSYDSAPSMNTEAFF,TRBV6-2/TRBV6-3,TRBJ1-1
CSAKGNTEAFF,TRBV20-1,TRBJ1-1
CASRRDRGLNTEAFF,TRBV6-1,TRBJ1-1
CASSEGQGLGYGYTF,TRBV2,TRBJ1-2
CASSVEGTEAFF,TRBV9,TRBJ1-1
CASSMMGQYTGELFF,TRBV19,TRBJ2-2
CASSPTHRLDKAETQYF,TRBV9,TRBJ2-5
CASSDGNFNSPLHF,TRBV7-3,TRBJ1-6
CATSHTGTGRRDGYTF,TRBV24-1,TRBJ1-2
CSAEGGQVLEEQYF,TRBV20-1,TRBJ2-7
CASSVGTLNTEAFF,TRBV25-1,TRBJ1-1
CASSHTPDSTWGYTF,TRBV6-1,TRBJ1-2
CAWANRGYGYTF,TRBV30,TRBJ1-2
CASSSHYEQYF,TRBV6-2/TRBV6-3,TRBJ2-7
CASSLVPGPQHEQYF,TRBV7-3,TRBJ2-7
CASKEGQVLQETQYF,TRBV3-1,TRBJ2-5
CASIQGLLGYGYTF,TRBV6-5,TRBJ1-2
CASSPFNGYEQYF,TRBV6-1,TRBJ2-7
CASSFGSISNQPQHF,TRBV6-2/TRBV6-3,TRBJ1-5
CATLRGTPRAGELFF,TRBV10-3,TRBJ2-2
CASSMGRGEETQYF,TRBV27,TRBJ2-5
CASSFTGEPQHF,TRBV27,TRBJ1-5
CASSPPDATGNYGYTF,TRBV28,TRBJ1-2
CASSYSHRWTGYGYTF,TRBV6-5,TRBJ1-2
CASSYPSGSGKTQYF,TRBV6-2/TRBV6-3,TRBJ2-5
CASSGVGGGVIGYTF,TRBV12-3/TRBV12-4,TRBJ1-2
CASSLIGGNQPQHF,TRBV12-3/TRBV12-4,TRBJ1-5
CASSIDRTGGGQPQHF,TRBV19,TRBJ1-5
CASITGGLDIQYF,TRBV6-2/TRBV6-3,TRBJ2-4
CSARTGGQETQYF,TRBV20-1,TRBJ2-5
CSALDGGTEAFF,TRBV20-1,TRBJ1-1
CAISESRSAQPQHF,TRBV10-3,TRBJ1-5
CASSQWDSNLSPLHF,TRBV14,TRBJ1-6
CSVGQGARQPQHF,TRBV29-1,TRBJ1-5
CAISEHGQETQYF,TRBV10-3,TRBJ2-5
CASTTGQGGHSPYF,TRBV6-4,TRBJ2-4
CASSLDPTEAFF,TRBV7-2,TRBJ1-1
CASNRMVVNTEAFF,TRBV2,TRBJ1-1
CASSSRPGAGRLGLKETQYF,TRBV11-2,TRBJ2-5
CASSRAVLYEQYF,TRBV4-3,TRBJ2-7
CATSRVATSGSLETQYF,TRBV15,TRBJ2-5
CAKRQGQETQYF,TRBV19,TRBJ2-5
CSVGWQGDQPQHF,TRBV29-1,TRBJ1-5
CASSEGGGRADSPLHF,TRBV6-1,TRBJ1-6
CASTKDRYTDTQYF,TRBV6-1,TRBJ2-3
CASSPTDLYQQYF,TRBV6-1,TRBJ2-7
CASSRGLAAKPWGETQYF,TRBV7-4,TRBJ2-5
CASSLADGEAFF,TRBV5-1,TRBJ1-1